The text below deals with one TCR beta chain. Its antigen remains unknown. The table came from immunoSEQ multiplex PCR; TCRdb's copy has only in-frame clones and leaves some out. The sample records tens of thousands of clones, approximately 90% being singletons. The data derive from a study of OX40 agonist ivuxolimab in advanced cancers. Looking at the study overall: About 44% of patients had received prior checkpoint inhibitor therapy. Partial responses, seen in three patients, involved one hepatocellular carcinoma and two cutaneous melanomas.

Per germline, CDR1 SGHNT and CDR2 YENEEA. The V end was cut by 0 bases, the J end by 3 bases, with 6 bases between. The CDR3 has 13 amino acids. Overall study findings and caveats: By week 6 at 0.1 to 3.0 mg/kg, blood CD4+ and CD8+ T cells had expanded clonally.

This specimen was CD4+ or CD8+ T cells sorted from blood, taken in a trial of the OX40 agonist ivuxolimab. The origin of this receptor is an adult with an advanced solid tumor such as melanoma, head and neck, liver or kidney cancer. The gene calls are TRBV11-3 and TRBJ2-7; tentative D call: TRBD2 (6 bases). As DNA, the CDR3 is TGTGCCAGCAGCTTAGAGCGGGGCTACGAGCAGTACTTC. Its protein is CASSLERGYEQYF.